The 11 T cell receptor beta chains below come from one sample, sequenced in a study of T cells in Graves' hyperthyroidism and ophthalmopathy. Researchers took RNA transcripts and amplified the TCR beta CDR3 regions from them. Carried out on the TCR CDR3, a first-round RT-PCR used the HTBI primer set. TCRdb passed the multiplex PCR reads through MiXCR, listing each CDR3 protein once. The data contain 500,000 to 600,000 distinct CDR3 sequences, just over 45% of them singletons. Sequenced input: peripheral blood or thyroid tissue (not recorded which). The receptor source for this set is an adult woman with Graves' disease, either hyperthyroidism or ophthalmopathy (not recorded which).

This sequence joins TRBV2 and TRBJ2-2; 7 nucleotides match TRBD1. Trimming took 6 bases from V and 4 from J; bases not matched to a gene: 5. The CDR3 sequence is 14 residues long. Per germline, CDR1 SNHLY and CDR2 FYNNEI. The CDR3 coding sequence is TGTGCCAGCAGGGGGGACAGCCCCACCGGGGAGCTGTTTTTT. Amino acids: CASRGDSPTGELFF.

This clonotype was seen a handful of times. CDR3 sequence (DNA): TGTGCCAGCAGTCCGTCGACAGCGAATTTCTATGGCTACACCTTC. Protein: CASSPSTANFYGYTF. The J gene is TRBJ1-2, the V gene TRBV27; maybe TRBD1 (5 bases). V lost 5 bases and J 4 bases, leaving 17 bases between the germline ends. The CDR3 has 15 amino acids. CDR1 and CDR2 from the germline V gene are MNHEY and SMNVEV (reference sequence).

The chain employs TRBV2 and TRBJ1-5; D unresolved. Germline CDR1 and CDR2: SNHLY and FYNNEI. V shed 3 bases and J shed 4 bases, with 7 bases lying between them. The CDR3 runs 13 residues. The CDR3 bases are TGTGCCAGCAGTGACGACTGGAATCAGCCCCAGCATTTT. Its translation is CASSDDWNQPQHF.

In this sample, this clonotype turned up a few times. The V and J genes are TRBV7-9 and TRBJ1-5; D is unresolved. CDR3 length equals 13 residues. Trimming left V 5 bases short and J 5 bases short, with 10 bases between. CDR1 and CDR2 from the germline V gene are SEHNR and FQNEAQ (reference sequence). The CDR3 reads CASSLTQDQPQHF. CDR3 nucleotides: TGTGCCAGCAGCCTAACGCAGGATCAGCCCCAGCATTTT.

The sample holds many counts of this clonotype. V gene TRBV12-3 or TRBV12-4 combines with J gene TRBJ1-1, with 8 positions matching TRBD1. V shed 7 bases and J 7 bases; nucleotides not matched to a gene: 20. The CDR3 length is 17 residues. The CDR3 bases are TGTGCCAGCAACATACGCGGACAGGGAAGGGGGAGCGGTGAAGCTTTCTTT. Translated, it gives CASNIRGQGRGSGEAFF.

This rearrangement joins TRBV2 to TRBJ2-7; the match to TRBD1 covers 9 bases. Trimming cost V 8 bases and J 4 bases; bases outside gene matches: 6. This CDR3 comprises 13 residues. CDR1 SNHLY and CDR2 FYNNEI come from the germline V gene. The CDR3: CASGGQGGYEQYF. The DNA for the CDR3 is TGTGCCAGCGGGGGACAGGGAGGTTACGAGCAGTACTTC.

The rearrangement joins TRBV6-1 to TRBJ1-1, with D maybe TRBD1 (6 bases). The germline CDR1 and CDR2 sequences are MNHNS and SASEGT. The CDR3 length is 18 residues. Trimming shortened V by 3 bases and J by 4 bases, and 24 bases separated the two germline ends. The CDR3 region has the DNA TGTGCCAGCAGTGAGGATGAAGGGTCCAGGGGATGGGGCACTGAAGCTTTCTTT. It encodes CASSEDEGSRGWGTEAFF.

This clonotype was detected ten times or more. This chain connects TRBV19 to TRBJ1-1, with a tentative D call TRBD1 (5 bases). The CDR3 length is 15 residues. Germline V gene sequence: CDR1 LNHDA, CDR2 SQIVND (reference sequence). Trimming pared 3 bases from V and 9 bases from J, leaving 20 bases between. The CDR3 protein is CASSIVGAETEQAFF. DNA for the CDR3: TGTGCCAGTAGTATTGTTGGGGCAGAGACAGAGCAAGCTTTCTTT. Together with reference TRBV19 and TRBJ1-1, the CDR3 gives the full variable domain: DGGITQSPKYLFRKEGQNVTLSCEQNLNHDAMYWYRQDPGQGLRLIYYSQIVNDFQKGDIAEGYSVSREKKESFPLTVTSAQKNPTAFYLCASSIVGAETEQAFFGQGTRLTVV.

This clonotype was seen at least ten times. The chain joins TRBV28 to TRBJ1-2; D is perhaps TRBD1 (5 bases). Per the germline V gene, CDR1 is MDHEN and CDR2 is SYDVKM. Trimming pared 3 bases from V and 4 bases from J, leaving 9 bases between. CDR3 length: 13 residues. CDR3 coding DNA: TGTGCCAGCAGTTTGACAGTAGGCTATGGCTACACCTTC. Protein sequence: CASSLTVGYGYTF.

V usage is TRBV10-3 and J usage is TRBJ1-1; possible D gene TRBD1, 6 bases. CDR3 length: 14 residues. The V end lost 3 bases, the J end lost 4 bases, and 12 bases lay between the germline ends. Germline CDR1 and CDR2: ENHRY and SYGVKD. The CDR3 loop is CAISEGGSVTEAFF. CDR3 DNA sequence: TGTGCCATCAGTGAAGGGGGTAGTGTCACTGAAGCTTTCTTT.

As concerns this clonotype: The final CDR3 position lacks the conserved phenylalanine or tryptophan, pointing to a likely read error. The genes are TRBV7-9 and TRBJ1-1; D remains unclear. CDR1 is SEHNR, CDR2 FQNEAQ, per germline (reference sequence). The CDR3 totals 12 residues. V was clipped by 0 bases and J by 6 bases, with 5 bases between them. The CDR3 nucleotides are TGTGCCAGCAGCTTAGCCGGGGCTGAAGCTTTCCTT. As protein: CASSLAGAEAFL.